These 18 T cell receptor beta chains share one sample of origin, sequenced in a study of blood T cell repertoires in COVID-19. Here immunoSEQ multiplex PCR was the method, and the copy in TCRdb shows in-frame clones only, minus some. The sample has around 25,000 clones; just over 90% are singletons. Sequenced material: peripheral blood. Receptors were obtained from a human donor in a cohort sampled during active COVID-19.

The gene calls are TRBV27 and TRBJ2-7; 7 bases line up with TRBD1. Trimming at V came to 4 bases and at J to 1 base, leaving 4 bases not matched to a gene. Germline V gives CDR1 MNHEY, CDR2 SMNVEV (reference sequence). This CDR3 spans 14 amino acids. CDR3 nucleotides: TGTGCCAGCAGTTCCAAACAGGGGTCCTACGAGCAGTACTTC. It codes for CASSSKQGSYEQYF.

The J gene is TRBJ2-7, the V gene TRBV6-5; 10 bases agree with TRBD1. Germline loops: CDR1 MNHEY, CDR2 SVGAGI. This CDR3 spans 16 amino acids. After removal of 4 bases from V and 3 bases from J, the junction contained 9 bases not matched to a gene. The CDR3 spells CASSSDRGKGSYEQYF. Written as DNA, the CDR3 is TGTGCCAGCAGTTCGGACAGGGGGAAAGGAAGCTACGAGCAGTACTTC.

The chain carries TRBV7-8 and TRBJ2-3, with 8 bases lining up with TRBD2. V lost 3 bases and J lost 1; bases outside the gene matches: 0. The CDR3 runs to 14 residues. Germline V gene data show CDR1 as SGHVS and CDR2 as FQNEAQ. DNA for the CDR3: TGTGCCAGCAGCTTGCGGGAGGGCACAGATACGCAGTATTTT. Amino acid sequence: CASSLREGTDTQYF.

The V call is TRBV4-3, the J call TRBJ1-2, with D possibly TRBD1 on 6 matching bases. There are 15 residues in the CDR3. The germline gives CDR1 LGHNA, CDR2 YSLEER. V gave up 0 bases and J gave up 4 bases, with 12 bases separating them. CDR3 sequence reads: CASSQEARGIYGYTF. The CDR3 nucleotides are TGCGCCAGCAGCCAAGAGGCCAGGGGTATCTATGGCTACACCTTC.

V usage is TRBV11-3 and J usage is TRBJ2-7; the match to TRBD1 covers 12 bases. Germline CDR1 reads SGHNT; CDR2 reads YENEEA. J lost 5 bases, V lost 5 bases, and 10 bases had no gene match. The CDR3 is made up of 16 amino acids. The CDR3 bases are TGTGCCAGCAGCCCAAGACCCGGGACAGGGGGCCACGAGCAGTACTTC. As protein: CASSPRPGTGGHEQYF.

The J gene is TRBJ2-7, the V gene TRBV5-1, with D maybe TRBD1 (6 bases). CDR3 length equals 14 residues. The V end lost 3 bases, the J end lost 6 bases, and 16 bases lay between the germline ends. CDR1 is SGHRS and CDR2 is YFSETQ in the germline V gene. CDR3 amino acids: CASSSRGGGFEQYF. CDR3 bases: TGCGCCAGCAGCTCTAGGGGTGGGGGCTTCGAGCAGTACTTC.

The chain links TRBV27 to TRBJ2-7; perhaps TRBD1 as D (6 bases). Deletions cut 0 bases from V and 7 bases from J, with 19 bases between. The CDR3 is 16 residues long. From germline, CDR1 is MNHEY and CDR2 SMNVEV (reference sequence). The CDR3 sequence: CASSLSPGHPPTEQYF. In nucleotides, the CDR3 is TGTGCCAGCAGTTTATCGCCGGGACACCCTCCTACTGAGCAGTACTTC.

The chain joins TRBV30 to TRBJ2-7; D might be TRBD1 (5 bases). V lost 1 base and J 1 base, leaving 11 bases between the germline ends. Looked up from germline, CDR1 is GTSNPN and CDR2 is SVGIG (reference sequence). This CDR3 is built from 14 residues. The CDR3 region is CAWSGQSSSYEQYF. The CDR3 bases are TGTGCCTGGAGTGGACAGTCCTCTTCCTACGAGCAGTACTTC. Variable domain in full (rest from reference TRBV30 and TRBJ2-7): SQTIHQWPATLVQPVGSPLSLECTVEGTSNPNLYWYRQAAGRGLQLLFYSVGIGQISSEVPQNLSASRPQDRQFILSSKKLLLSDSGFYLCAWSGQSSSYEQYFGPGTRLTVT.

The chain links TRBV12-3 or TRBV12-4 to TRBJ1-2; D remains ambiguous. The CDR3 totals 13 residues. Trimming removed 6 bases at V and 1 base at J, with 9 bases between. The CDR3 loop is CASRKSDNYGYTF. CDR3 DNA: TGTGCCAGCAGGAAGTCAGATAACTATGGCTACACCTTC.

This chain uses TRBV11-2 with TRBJ2-4; weak D call: TRBD2 (5 bases). The CDR3 spans 17 residues. Germline-derived CDR1 and CDR2 are SGHAT and FQNNGV. Trimming removed 3 bases from V and 1 base from J, with 16 bases in between. The CDR3 region has the DNA TGTGCCAGCAGCTTCCCCTTAGGCCCGGGGGCCAAAAACATTCAGTACTTC. It codes for CASSFPLGPGAKNIQYF.

This chain links TRBV7-9 with TRBJ1-1, with no clear D. Germline CDR1 is SEHNR and CDR2 is FQNEAQ (reference sequence). The CDR3 spans 13 residues. V was pared by 4 bases and J by 1 base, with 7 bases between. The CDR3 spells CASSYPGNTEAFF. The CDR3, as DNA: TGTGCCAGCAGCTACCCAGGGAACACTGAAGCTTTCTTT.

The J gene is TRBJ2-2, the V gene TRBV5-8; TRBD1 is a possible D gene (7 bases). The germline V and J ends were trimmed by 2 bases and 3 bases, with 14 bases remaining between them. This CDR3 region has 16 residues. Per germline, CDR1 SGHTS and CDR2 YDEGEE. CDR3 coding DNA: TGTGCCAGCAGCTTCACAGGGGCGGGGTACACCGGGGAGCTGTTTTTT. Residues: CASSFTGAGYTGELFF.

J is TRBJ2-3 and V is TRBV5-8, with D perhaps matching TRBD2 (5 bases). The CDR3 is 14 residues long. CDR1 and CDR2 from the germline V gene are SGHTS and YDEGEE. The V end was cut by 4 bases, the J end by 5 bases, with 14 bases between. CDR3 residues: CASSAGYSVDTQYF. DNA of the CDR3: TGTGCCAGCAGCGCGGGTTACAGCGTAGATACGCAGTATTTT.

J is TRBJ1-5 and V is TRBV6-1; the D gene is possibly TRBD1 (5 bases). Germline CDR1 MNHNS, CDR2 SASEGT. V was shortened by 4 bases and J by 2 bases, with 15 bases between the two germline ends. There are 16 residues in the CDR3. The CDR3 protein is CASSALKGWGNQPQHF. Written as DNA, the CDR3 is TGTGCCAGCAGTGCTCTGAAGGGGTGGGGCAATCAGCCCCAGCATTTT.

The chain has TRBV6-2 or TRBV6-3 and TRBJ2-1; D is ambiguous. The germline CDR1 and CDR2 sequences are MNHEY and SVGEGT. This CDR3 region has 12 residues. V was trimmed by 2 bases and J by 6 bases, leaving 5 bases between them. The CDR3 region is CASSYPSNEQFF. DNA for the CDR3: TGTGCCAGCAGTTACCCCAGCAATGAGCAGTTCTTC.

The chain couples TRBV7-2 to TRBJ2-7; 7 nucleotides line up with TRBD2. Germline V gene data show CDR1 as SGHTA and CDR2 as FQGNSA. V lost 0 bases, J lost 0 bases, and 5 bases stayed unmatched. The CDR3 runs 16 residues. The CDR3: CASSLAAGVLSYEQYF. CDR3 DNA sequence: TGTGCCAGCAGCTTAGCGGCGGGAGTCCTCTCCTACGAGCAGTACTTC.

The V and J genes are TRBV30 and TRBJ2-3; no firm D call. The CDR3 sequence is 12 residues long. Germline CDR1 and CDR2: GTSNPN and SVGIG (reference sequence). Trimming took 5 bases from V and 0 from J, leaving 6 bases between them. The CDR3 bases are TGTGCCTGGGGACCTAGCACAGATACGCAGTATTTT. It encodes CAWGPSTDTQYF.

This clone was counted a few times. The chain combines TRBV12-2 with TRBJ1-4; TRBD1 is the table's D call, not checked against the DNA. TRBV12-2 is labeled a pseudogene. This CDR3 is built from 17 residues. CDR3 DNA: TGTGCAAGTCGCTTATTTGGGCCGTCTACAACTAATGAAAAACTGTTTTTT. It encodes CASRLFGPSTTNEKLFF.